Detailed here is one T cell receptor beta chain. As yet, its antigen is unknown. This sample is drawn from a study of cytomegalovirus exposure and HLA in healthy donors. Amplification used 60 Vbeta primers and 13 Jbeta primers. Sequencing used immunoSEQ multiplex PCR; TCRdb keeps in-frame clones, though not all of them. Of 150,000 to 200,000 clones listed, approximately 88% were seen once; the top ten hold 0.8% to 1%. Study results and caveats: Later on, a genetic analysis was performed. It linked a missense variant in DCLRE1C with V- and J-gene trimming of TCR beta. The study flagged roughly 150 TCR beta chains as cytomegalovirus-associated. Later, TCR association rates were found to vary by HLA locus, highest for DRB1 and lowest for HLA-C.

Sample: PBMCs. The sequence was obtained from a woman in her 30s in good health and CMV-seronegative.

CDR3 bases: TGTGCTCCTCGATCCTCCGGGACTAGCGGGAGAGGTGGGGAGACCCAGTACTTC. It translates to CAPRSSGTSGRGGETQYF. V usage is TRBV30 and J usage is TRBJ2-5; 14 nucleotides match TRBD2. The germline V gene has CDR1 GTSNPN and CDR2 SVGIG (reference sequence). CDR3 length equals 18 residues. Full variable domain (missing parts from reference TRBV30 and TRBJ2-5): SQTIHQWPATLVQPVGSPLSLECTVEGTSNPNLYWYRQAAGRGLQLLFYSVGIGQISSEVPQNLSASRPQDRQFILSSKKLLLSDSGFYLCAPRSSGTSGRGGETQYFGPGTRLLVL.